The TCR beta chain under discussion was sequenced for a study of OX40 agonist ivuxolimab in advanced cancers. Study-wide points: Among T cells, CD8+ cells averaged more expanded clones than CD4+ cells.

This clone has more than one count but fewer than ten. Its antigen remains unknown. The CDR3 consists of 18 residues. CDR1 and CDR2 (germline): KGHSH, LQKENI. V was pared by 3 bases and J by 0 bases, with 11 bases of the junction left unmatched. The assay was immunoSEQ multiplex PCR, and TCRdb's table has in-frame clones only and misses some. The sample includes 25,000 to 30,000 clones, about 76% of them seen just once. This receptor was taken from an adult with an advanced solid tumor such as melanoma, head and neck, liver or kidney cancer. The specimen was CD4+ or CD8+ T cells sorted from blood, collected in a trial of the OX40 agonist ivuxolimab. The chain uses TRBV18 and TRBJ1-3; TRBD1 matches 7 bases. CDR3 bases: TGTGCCAGCTCACCTCGACAGGGTCTTGATCGCTCTGGAAACACCATATATTTT. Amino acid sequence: CASSPRQGLDRSGNTIYF.